This T cell receptor (beta chain) was documented in a study of blood T cell repertoires in COVID-19. Study context: Samples of COVID-19 (acute and convalescent) were obtained from the United States, Italy and Spain. T cells, B-cell-depleted T cells, or PBMCs supplied cDNA or gDNA.

The CDR3 consists of 16 residues. Trimming took 5 bases from V and 2 from J; bases not matched to a gene: 4. The germline V gene encodes CDR1 MRHNA and CDR2 SNTAGT. Authors' data handling: Reference gene primer amplification gave nucleated cell count estimates. Measured with immunoSEQ multiplex PCR; TCRdb has only the in-frame clones, and not every one. Clone size and the V and J calls come from that table; the DNA yielded D and trimming. This sample has fewer than 200,000 clones; about nine tenths occur once, and the top ten carry under 2%. The sequenced material came from peripheral blood. The receptor was derived from a man aged 18 to 30 who had recovered from COVID-19. The chain employs TRBV6-4 and TRBJ2-6; 9 bases line up with TRBD1. The CDR3: CASSTGTGTGANVLTF. CDR3 in DNA: TGTGCCAGCAGTACCGGGACAGGGACTGGGGCCAACGTCCTGACTTTC.